A single sample is the source of the 13 T cell receptor beta chains below, sequenced in a study of cytomegalovirus exposure and HLA in healthy donors. PCR was performed using 60 Vbeta and 13 Jbeta primers. Measured with immunoSEQ multiplex PCR; TCRdb has only the in-frame clones, and not every one. The clone table shows just under 80,000 clones, with the ten largest holding 3.5% to 4%. The source material was PBMCs. The receptors come from a man aged 18 to 30 in good health and CMV-seropositive.

The rearrangement links TRBV7-9 to TRBJ2-5, with TRBD2 matching over 8 bases. The better agreement between TRBJ2-7 and the DNA end casts doubt on the J call. The germline V gene has CDR1 SEHNR and CDR2 FQNEAQ (reference sequence). This CDR3 is built from 14 residues. DNA for the CDR3: TGTGCCAGCAGCCCCGGGGGGGAAGCCTACGAGCAGTACTTC. Translation gives CASSPGGEAYEQYF.

V gene TRBV18 combines with J gene TRBJ2-5; TRBD1 aligns across 7 bases. The CDR3 is 14 amino acids. J was trimmed by 0 bases and V by 4 bases; bases with no gene match: 2. The germline CDR1 and CDR2 sequences are KGHSH and LQKENI. The CDR3 spells CASSQGQYQETQYF. The CDR3 nucleotides are TGTGCCAGCTCACAGGGACAGTACCAAGAGACCCAGTACTTC.

V usage is TRBV5-1 and J usage is TRBJ2-1; TRBD1 matches 7 bases. The length of the CDR3 is 15 residues. Germline CDR1 is SGHRS and CDR2 is YFSETQ. Germline trimming cut 4 bases from V and 1 base from J; bases unmatched to any gene: 5. CDR3 in DNA: TGCGCCAGCAGCGAGGGACAGTCTTCCTACAATGAGCAGTTCTTC. Translated: CASSEGQSSYNEQFF.

The V call is TRBV4-1, the J call TRBJ1-4, with 9 positions matching TRBD1. Trimming took 6 bases from V and 8 from J; bases not matched to a gene: 16. Looked up from germline, CDR1 is MGHRA and CDR2 is YSYEKL. The CDR3 has 17 residues. Here the CDR3 DNA reads TGCGCCAGCAGTCGAAACCCTTCGGACAGGGGAGACGAAAAACTGTTTTTT. It translates to CASSRNPSDRGDEKLFF.

The rearrangement uses TRBV28 and TRBJ1-1; possibly TRBD1 for D (5 bases). The CDR3 length is 15 residues. V gave up 5 bases and J gave up 1 base, with 14 bases separating them. Germline assignment: CDR1 MDHEN and CDR2 SYDVKM. The CDR3 nucleotides are TGTGCCAGCAGTGGCATGGGGGGGGAGAACACTGAAGCTTTCTTT. It encodes CASSGMGGENTEAFF. Looking up the rest from reference TRBV28 and TRBJ1-1 gives the full variable domain: DVKVTQSSRYLVKRTGEKVFLECVQDMDHENMFWYRQDPGLGLRLIYFSYDVKMKEKGDIPEGYSVSREKKERFSLILESASTNQTSMYLCASSGMGGENTEAFFGQGTRLTVV.

The rearrangement joins TRBV6-4 to TRBJ1-1, with 9 bases fitting TRBD1. This CDR3 comprises 14 residues. The V and J ends lost 5 bases and 4 bases, in that order; junction bases with no gene match: 5. Germline CDR1 and CDR2: MRHNA and SNTAGT. The DNA for the CDR3 is TGTGCCAGCAGTTATAGGACAGGGGTCACTGAAGCTTTCTTT. Its translation: CASSYRTGVTEAFF.

The chain links TRBV4-2 to TRBJ1-3; weak D call: TRBD1 (5 bases). Trimming took 2 bases from V and 4 from J, leaving 15 bases between them. The germline CDR1 and CDR2 sequences are LGHNA and YNFKEQ. CDR3 length: 16 residues. The CDR3 region has the DNA TGTGCCAGCAGCCAAAGGATAGGGGCTGGGGGAAACACCATATATTTT. It codes for CASSQRIGAGGNTIYF.

The V call is TRBV18, the J call TRBJ2-5; D gene uncertain. This CDR3 has 14 amino acids. Trimming shortened V by 3 bases and J by 0 bases, and 8 bases separated the two germline ends. Germline CDR1 reads KGHSH; CDR2 reads LQKENI. CDR3 loop: CASSPRQDQETQYF. The CDR3, as DNA: TGTGCCAGCTCACCTAGGCAGGACCAAGAGACCCAGTACTTC.

The rearrangement joins TRBV28 to TRBJ1-5; weak D call: TRBD1 (5 bases). The germline V gene has CDR1 MDHEN and CDR2 SYDVKM. V lost 6 bases and J lost 5, with 17 bases in between. The CDR3 has 15 amino acids. CDR3 amino acids: CASRTRALPYQPQHF. Here the CDR3 DNA reads TGTGCCAGCAGAACCAGGGCCCTACCTTATCAGCCCCAGCATTTT.

The chain employs TRBV27 and TRBJ1-1, with D perhaps matching TRBD1 (6 bases). Trimming left V 5 bases short and J 0 bases short, with 16 bases between. The CDR3 length is 16 residues. CDR1 is MNHEY, CDR2 SMNVEV, per germline (reference sequence). CDR3 sequence: CASSPRSDRMNTEAFF. The DNA for the CDR3 is TGTGCCAGCAGTCCCCGATCGGACAGAATGAACACTGAAGCTTTCTTT.

The V call is TRBV28, the J call TRBJ1-2, with TRBD1 matching 7 bases. V dropped 6 bases and J dropped 3; count of bases not matched to a gene: 4. The germline CDR1 and CDR2 sequences are MDHEN and SYDVKM. This CDR3 region has 13 residues. The CDR3 sequence is CASRPTGHYGYTF. The CDR3 coding sequence is TGTGCCAGCAGGCCGACAGGGCACTATGGCTACACCTTC.

The V and J genes are TRBV19 and TRBJ1-1; 8 bases agree with TRBD1. The CDR3 extends over 13 amino acids. Germline V gives CDR1 LNHDA, CDR2 SQIVND (reference sequence). Losses at the gene ends were 5 bases for V and 7 bases for J; bases not matched to a gene: 6. The CDR3 coding sequence is TGTGCCAGTAGTTCTTCAGGGGGCTTTGAAGCTTTCTTT. As protein: CASSSSGGFEAFF.

The chain joins TRBV2 to TRBJ1-1; the D gene is possibly TRBD1 (5 bases). CDR3 length: 13 residues. The V end lost 6 bases, the J end lost 2 bases, and 10 bases lay between the germline ends. Germline values: CDR1 SNHLY, CDR2 FYNNEI. The CDR3: CASSSDINTEAFF. The CDR3 region has the DNA TGTGCCAGCAGCTCGGACATAAACACTGAAGCTTTCTTT. The full variable domain, with the rest looked up from reference TRBV2 and TRBJ1-1, is EPEVTQTPSHQVTQMGQEVILRCVPISNHLYFYWYRQILGQKVEFLVSFYNNEISEKSEIFDDQFSVERPDGSNFTLKIRSTKLEDSAMYFCASSSDINTEAFFGQGTRLTVV.